This is a list of T cell receptor beta chains from one sample in a study of identical twins. TCRdb reanalysed the 5' RACE reads using MiXCR and keeps one entry per CDR3 protein. The table has 200,000 to 250,000 distinct CDR3 sequences, 6% to 8.5% seen once. This sample also appeared in a second study, on yellow fever vaccine responses in identical twins.

What was sequenced was CD8+ T cells sorted from blood. All receptors derive from a woman aged 18-30 years in good health. CDR3s include the opening cysteine and the closing phenylalanine or tryptophan. A D gene is named only where the DNA matches it firmly. Expanded clones get a size class; other rows say once, few or many, or leave the size out.

-	TRBJ1-2	-	TRBV6-1	TGTGCCAGCAGGAGTACATCGGGCTATGGCTACACCTTC	CASRSTSGYGYTF
-	TRBJ2-2	many	TRBV20-1	TGCAGTGCGGCGGGGATTGGAGAGGCCGGGGAGCTGTTTTTT	CSAAGIGEAGELFF
-	TRBJ1-1	-	TRBV28	TGTGCCAGCAGTTTAATGGAGGGCACCACTGAAGCTTTCTTT	CASSLMEGTTEAFF
-	TRBJ2-3	-	TRBV6-2/TRBV6-3	TGTGCCAGCAGTTACGGGGGACGGAACACAGATACGCAGTATTTT	CASSYGGRNTDTQYF
-	TRBJ2-1	many	TRBV6-2/TRBV6-3	TGTGCCAGCAGTTTCTCAGCCGGGCGGCATGAGCAGTTCTTC	CASSFSAGRHEQFF
-	TRBJ2-2	few	TRBV5-1	TGCGCCAGCAGCTTGGAATTGGCATTCCGGAACACCGGGGAGCTGTTTTTT	CASSLELAFRNTGELFF
-	TRBJ2-5	-	TRBV6-5	TGTGCCAGCAGTTACTTGGATCAAGAGACCCAGTACTTC	CASSYLDQETQYF
-	TRBJ2-2	-	TRBV4-1	TGCGCCAGCGCCGACAGGCGGGACACCGGGGAGCTGTTTTTT	CASADRRDTGELFF
TRBD1	TRBJ2-7	many	TRBV9	TGTGCCAGCAGCCTCAGCCGGGACAGTAAATCTTACGAGCAGTACTTC	CASSLSRDSKSYEQYF
TRBD2	TRBJ2-1	few	TRBV4-1	TGCGCCAGCAGCCAAGATGGGGGGACTAGTTTCTACAATGAGCAGTTCTTC	CASSQDGGTSFYNEQFF
-	TRBJ2-7	-	TRBV18	TGTGCCAGCTCTCCGGGATTAGTCTACGAGCAGTACTTC	CASSPGLVYEQYF
-	TRBJ1-1	few	TRBV24-1	TGTGCCACCAGTAACCTAGGGAACACTGAAGCTTTCTTT	CATSNLGNTEAFF
-	TRBJ1-5	-	TRBV7-9	TGTGCCAGCAGCTTGGGGGACACGCAGCCCCAGCATTTT	CASSLGDTQPQHF
TRBD2	TRBJ2-1	many	TRBV7-8	TGTGCCAGCAGCTTGATTCCTAGCGGGGGGTCTTACTACAATGAGCAGTTCTTC	CASSLIPSGGSYYNEQFF
-	TRBJ1-1	many	TRBV28	TGTGCCAGCAGTTTTGCCCAGCGGGACACTGAAGCTTTCTTT	CASSFAQRDTEAFF
-	TRBJ2-1	many	TRBV15	TGTGCCACCAGCAGAGTGCCGGGAAATGAGCAGTTCTTC	CATSRVPGNEQFF
TRBD2	TRBJ2-7	few	TRBV7-8	TGTGCCAGCAGCTCGGAGGGTAGCGGGGCCTACGAGCAGTACTTC	CASSSEGSGAYEQYF
TRBD1	TRBJ1-5	many	TRBV29-1	TGCAGCGTCCCGGGACAGGGCGCTCAGCCCCAGCATTTT	CSVPGQGAQPQHF
-	TRBJ2-5	few	TRBV7-9	TGTGCCAGCAGCCCGCCGGACACCGAGGAAGAGACCCAGTACTTC	CASSPPDTEEETQYF
-	TRBJ2-7	few	TRBV4-1	TGCGCCAGCAGCCCCGGACACTCGAGCTCCTACGAGCAGTACTTC	CASSPGHSSSYEQYF
-	TRBJ2-2	many	TRBV12-3/TRBV12-4	TGTGCCACCTCGAACACCGGGGAGCTGTTTTTT	CATSNTGELFF
-	TRBJ1-1	many	TRBV20-1	TGCAGTGCTAGATCCCTGAGTCGAGGTTTGGGGGACACTGAAGCTTTCTTT	CSARSLSRGLGDTEAFF
-	TRBJ2-2	few	TRBV3-1	TGTGCCAGCAGCCAAGAGGGAATAGCTTGGGTCGGGGAGCTGTTTTTT	CASSQEGIAWVGELFF
-	TRBJ2-4	few	TRBV12-3/TRBV12-4	TGTGCCACCAGCCGAGATTCAGGGGTAACCAAAAACATTCAGTACTTC	CATSRDSGVTKNIQYF
TRBD2	TRBJ2-1	-	TRBV9	TGTGCCAGCACCAAAGATAGTAGCGGGGGGTTTGAGCAGTTCTTC	CASTKDSSGGFEQFF
-	TRBJ2-2	-	TRBV6-1	TGTGCCAGCAGTATTAAATCCAGGGGAAACACCGGGGAGCTGTTTTTT	CASSIKSRGNTGELFF
-	TRBJ1-1	many	TRBV28	TGTGCCAGCAGCCCGATAGGGTCGGAGAACACTGAAGCTTTCTTT	CASSPIGSENTEAFF
-	TRBJ2-1	-	TRBV4-1	TGCGCCAGCAGCCAAGATGAGGGCCTGGGCGGCAATGAGCAGTTCTTC	CASSQDEGLGGNEQFF
-	TRBJ2-7	-	TRBV12-3/TRBV12-4	TGTGCCAGCGGGGTGGGGGGAGACGAGCAGTACTTC	CASGVGGDEQYF